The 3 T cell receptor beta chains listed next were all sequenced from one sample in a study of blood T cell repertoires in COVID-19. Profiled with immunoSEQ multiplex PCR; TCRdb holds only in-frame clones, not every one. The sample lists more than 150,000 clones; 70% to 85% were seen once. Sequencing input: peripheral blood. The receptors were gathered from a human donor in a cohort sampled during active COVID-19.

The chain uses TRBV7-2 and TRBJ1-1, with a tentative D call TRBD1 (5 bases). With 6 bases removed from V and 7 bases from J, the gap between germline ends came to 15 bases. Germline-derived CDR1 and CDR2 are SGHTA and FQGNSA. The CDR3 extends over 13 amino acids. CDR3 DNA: TGTGCCAGCAGATACCCTGGGGGGGTTGAAGCTTTCTTT. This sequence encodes CASRYPGGVEAFF.

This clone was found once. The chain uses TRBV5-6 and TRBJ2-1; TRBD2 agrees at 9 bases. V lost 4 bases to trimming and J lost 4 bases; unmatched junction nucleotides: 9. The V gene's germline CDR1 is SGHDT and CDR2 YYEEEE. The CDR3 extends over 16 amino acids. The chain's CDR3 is CASSRNSGGAYNEQFF. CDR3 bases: TGTGCCAGCAGCCGAAATAGCGGGGGAGCGTACAATGAGCAGTTCTTC.

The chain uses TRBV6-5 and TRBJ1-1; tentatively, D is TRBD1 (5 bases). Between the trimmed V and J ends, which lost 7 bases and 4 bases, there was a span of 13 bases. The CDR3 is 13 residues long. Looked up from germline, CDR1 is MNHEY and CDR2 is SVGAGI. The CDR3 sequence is CASTTGGSTEAFF. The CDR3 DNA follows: TGTGCCAGCACTACCGGGGGGTCCACTGAAGCTTTCTTT.